This T cell receptor beta chain was sequenced during a study of blood T cell repertoires in COVID-19. Cohorts were determined from participant-reported clinical history. In the authors' methods: The authors estimated nucleated cell counts from reference gene primer amplification. Some clones are missing from TCRdb's copy, which holds only in-frame ones; the method was immunoSEQ multiplex PCR. V and J calls and clone size come straight from that table; D and trimming were deduced from the DNA. The sample comprises hundreds of thousands of clones, less than 90% of which are singletons, and about 3% rests with the top ten. The source material was PBMCs or T cells enriched from blood (not recorded which). The receptor was isolated from a woman in her twenties or thirties who had recovered from COVID-19.

Written as DNA, the CDR3 is TGTGCCAGCAGTTGGCGCGGGAGGAGCACAGATACGCAGTATTTT. It codes for CASSWRGRSTDTQYF. The gene calls are TRBV6-2 or TRBV6-3 and TRBJ2-3; 8 bases line up with TRBD2. Germline loops: CDR1 MNHEY, CDR2 SVGEGT. The junction had 3 bases not matched to a gene; V was cut back by 4 bases and J by 0 bases. CDR3 size: 15 residues.